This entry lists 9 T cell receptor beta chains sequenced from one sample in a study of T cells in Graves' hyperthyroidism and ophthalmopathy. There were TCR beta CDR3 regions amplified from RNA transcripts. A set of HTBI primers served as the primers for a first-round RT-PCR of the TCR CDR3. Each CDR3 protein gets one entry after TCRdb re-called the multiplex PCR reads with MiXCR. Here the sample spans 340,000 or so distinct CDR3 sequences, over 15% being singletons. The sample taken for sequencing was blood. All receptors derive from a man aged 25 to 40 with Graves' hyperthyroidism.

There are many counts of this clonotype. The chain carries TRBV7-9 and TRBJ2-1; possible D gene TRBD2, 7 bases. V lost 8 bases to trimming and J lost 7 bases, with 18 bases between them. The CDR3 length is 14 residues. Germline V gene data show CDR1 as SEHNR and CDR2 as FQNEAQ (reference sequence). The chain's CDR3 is CASAGRGGMNEQFF. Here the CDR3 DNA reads TGTGCCAGCGCAGGGAGGGGGGGTATGAATGAGCAGTTCTTC.

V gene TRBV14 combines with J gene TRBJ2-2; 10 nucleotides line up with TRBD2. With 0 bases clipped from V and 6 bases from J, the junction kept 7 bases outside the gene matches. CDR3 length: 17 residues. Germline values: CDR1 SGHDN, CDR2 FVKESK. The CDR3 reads CASSQEKASGSSGELFF. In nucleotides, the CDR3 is TGTGCCAGCAGCCAAGAGAAGGCTAGCGGGAGCTCCGGGGAGCTGTTTTTT. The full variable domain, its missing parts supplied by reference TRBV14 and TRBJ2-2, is EAGVTQFPSHSVIEKGQTVTLRCDPISGHDNLYWYRRVMGKEIKFLLHFVKESKQDESGMPNNRFLAERTGGTYSTLKVQPAELEDSGVYFCASSQEKASGSSGELFFGEGSRLTVL.

CDR3 bases: TGTGCCAGCAGCTTAGCGAGTGGCACGCAGTATTTT. Translating gives CASSLASGTQYF. This sequence joins TRBV7-9 and TRBJ2-3; D ambiguous. Per germline, CDR1 SEHNR and CDR2 FQNEAQ (reference sequence). With 0 bases removed from V and 9 bases from J, the gap between germline ends came to 7 bases. The CDR3 covers 12 residues.

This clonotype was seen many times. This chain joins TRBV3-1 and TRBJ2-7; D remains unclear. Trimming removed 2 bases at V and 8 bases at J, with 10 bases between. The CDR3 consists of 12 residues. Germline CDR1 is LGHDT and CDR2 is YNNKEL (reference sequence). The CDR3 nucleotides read TGTGCCAGCAGCCAATGGGGTAATCAGCAGTACTTC. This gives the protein CASSQWGNQQYF.

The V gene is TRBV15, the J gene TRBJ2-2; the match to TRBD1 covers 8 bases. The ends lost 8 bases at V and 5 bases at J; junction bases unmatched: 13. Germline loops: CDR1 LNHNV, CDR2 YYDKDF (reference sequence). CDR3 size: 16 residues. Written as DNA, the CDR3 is TGTGCCACCCGGGTCGCAGGGGGCCTTGGGACCGGGGAGCTGTTTTTT. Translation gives CATRVAGGLGTGELFF.

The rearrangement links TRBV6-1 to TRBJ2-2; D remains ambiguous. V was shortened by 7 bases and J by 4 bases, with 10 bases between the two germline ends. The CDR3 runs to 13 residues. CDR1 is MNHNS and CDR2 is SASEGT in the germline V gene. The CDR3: CASIEEATGELFF. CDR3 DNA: TGTGCCAGCATTGAGGAAGCCACCGGGGAGCTGTTTTTT.

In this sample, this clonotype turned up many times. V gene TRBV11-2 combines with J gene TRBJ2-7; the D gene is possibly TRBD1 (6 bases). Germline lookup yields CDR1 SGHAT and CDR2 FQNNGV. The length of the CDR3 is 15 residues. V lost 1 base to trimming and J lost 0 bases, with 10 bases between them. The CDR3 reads CASSLGRTVSYEQYF. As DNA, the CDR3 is TGTGCCAGCAGCTTAGGTAGGACAGTCTCCTACGAGCAGTACTTC. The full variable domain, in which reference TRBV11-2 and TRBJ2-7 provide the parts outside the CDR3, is EAGVAQSPRYKIIEKRQSVAFWCNPISGHATLYWYQQILGQGPKLLIQFQNNGVVDDSQLPKDRFSAERLKGVDSTLKIQPAKLEDSAVYLCASSLGRTVSYEQYFGPGTRLTVT.

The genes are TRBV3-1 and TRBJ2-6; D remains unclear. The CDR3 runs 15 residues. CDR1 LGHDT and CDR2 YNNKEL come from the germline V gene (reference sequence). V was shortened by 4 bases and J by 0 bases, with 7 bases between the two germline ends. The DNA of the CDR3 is TGTGCCAGCAGCCCTCAGATCTCTGGGGCCAACGTCCTGACTTTC. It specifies CASSPQISGANVLTF. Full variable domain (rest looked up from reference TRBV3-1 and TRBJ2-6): DTAVSQTPKYLVTQMGNDKSIKCEQNLGHDTMYWYKQDSKKFLKIMFSYNNKELIINETVPNRFSPKSPDKAHLNLHINSLELGDSAVYFCASSPQISGANVLTFGAGSRLTVL.

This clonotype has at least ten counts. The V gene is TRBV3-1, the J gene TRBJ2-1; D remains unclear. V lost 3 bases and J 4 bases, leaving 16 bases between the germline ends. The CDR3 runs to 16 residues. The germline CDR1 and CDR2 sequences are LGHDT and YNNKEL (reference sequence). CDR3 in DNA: TGTGCCAGCAGCCACCCTTCTAGTACGACTTACAATGAGCAGTTCTTC. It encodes CASSHPSSTTYNEQFF.